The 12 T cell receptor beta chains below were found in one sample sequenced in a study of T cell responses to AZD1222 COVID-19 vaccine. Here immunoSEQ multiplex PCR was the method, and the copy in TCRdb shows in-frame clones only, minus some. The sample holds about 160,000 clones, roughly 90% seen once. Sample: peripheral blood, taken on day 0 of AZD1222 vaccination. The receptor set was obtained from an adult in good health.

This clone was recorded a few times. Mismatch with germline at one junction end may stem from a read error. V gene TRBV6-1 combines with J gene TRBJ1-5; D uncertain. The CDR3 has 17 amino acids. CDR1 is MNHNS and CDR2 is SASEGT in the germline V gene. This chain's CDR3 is CASIEGSTMRSNQPQHF. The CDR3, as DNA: TGTGCCAGCATTGAAGGGTCGACGATGAGGAGCAATCAGCCCCAGCATTTT.

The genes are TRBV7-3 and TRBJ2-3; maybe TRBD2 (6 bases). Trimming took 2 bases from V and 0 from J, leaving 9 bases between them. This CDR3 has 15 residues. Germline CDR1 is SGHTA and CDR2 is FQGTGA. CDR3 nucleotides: TGTGCCAGCAGCTTAGTCGGGACTAGCACAGATACGCAGTATTTT. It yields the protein CASSLVGTSTDTQYF. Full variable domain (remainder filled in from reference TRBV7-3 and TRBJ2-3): GAGVSQTPSNKVTEKGKYVELRCDPISGHTALYWYRQSLGQGPEFLIYFQGTGAADDSGLPNDRFFAVRPEGSVSTLKIQRTERGDSAVYLCASSLVGTSTDTQYFGPGTRLTVL.

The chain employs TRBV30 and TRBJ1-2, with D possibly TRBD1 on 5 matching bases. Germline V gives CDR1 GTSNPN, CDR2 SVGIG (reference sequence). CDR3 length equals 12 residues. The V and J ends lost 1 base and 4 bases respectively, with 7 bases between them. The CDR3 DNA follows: TGTGCCTGGAGTGCCCAGGGCTATGGCTACACCTTC. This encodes CAWSAQGYGYTF.

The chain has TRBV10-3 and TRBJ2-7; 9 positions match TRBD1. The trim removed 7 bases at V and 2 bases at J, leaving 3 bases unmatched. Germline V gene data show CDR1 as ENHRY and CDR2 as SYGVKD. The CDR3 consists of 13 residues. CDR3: CAIKGDRAYEQYF. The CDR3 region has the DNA TGTGCCATCAAAGGGGACAGGGCCTACGAGCAGTACTTC.

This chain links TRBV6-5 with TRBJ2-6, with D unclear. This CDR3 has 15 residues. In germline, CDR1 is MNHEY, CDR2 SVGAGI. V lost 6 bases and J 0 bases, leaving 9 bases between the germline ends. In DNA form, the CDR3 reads TGTGCCAGCAGACCTCAGGTCTCTGGGGCCAACGTCCTGACTTTC. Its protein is CASRPQVSGANVLTF.

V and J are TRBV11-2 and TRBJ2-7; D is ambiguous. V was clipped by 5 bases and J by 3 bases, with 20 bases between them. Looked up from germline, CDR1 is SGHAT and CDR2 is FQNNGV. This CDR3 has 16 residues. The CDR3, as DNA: TGTGCCAGCAGCCCACTCGGCGGAGCAAATTTCTACGAGCAGTACTTC. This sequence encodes CASSPLGGANFYEQYF.

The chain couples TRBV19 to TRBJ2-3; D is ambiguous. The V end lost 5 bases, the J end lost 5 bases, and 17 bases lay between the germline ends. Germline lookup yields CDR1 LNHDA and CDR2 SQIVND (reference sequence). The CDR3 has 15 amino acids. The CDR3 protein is CASSVQFRPGDTQYF. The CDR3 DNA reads TGTGCCAGTAGTGTACAGTTCCGGCCCGGAGATACGCAGTATTTT.

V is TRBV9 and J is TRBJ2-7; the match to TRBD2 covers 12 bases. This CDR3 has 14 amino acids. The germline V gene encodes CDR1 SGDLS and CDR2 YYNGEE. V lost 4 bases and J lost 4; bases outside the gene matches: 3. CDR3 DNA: TGTGCCAGCAGCCCTCTAGCGGGAGGGTACGAGCAGTACTTC. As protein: CASSPLAGGYEQYF.

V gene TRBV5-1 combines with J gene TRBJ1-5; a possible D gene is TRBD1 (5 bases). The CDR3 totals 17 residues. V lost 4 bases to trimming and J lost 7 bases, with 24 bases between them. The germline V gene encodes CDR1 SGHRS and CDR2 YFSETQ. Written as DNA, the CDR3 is TGCGCCAGCAGCCTCTACCCAACCTCAGGGTATCGACAGCCCCAGCATTTT. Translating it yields CASSLYPTSGYRQPQHF.

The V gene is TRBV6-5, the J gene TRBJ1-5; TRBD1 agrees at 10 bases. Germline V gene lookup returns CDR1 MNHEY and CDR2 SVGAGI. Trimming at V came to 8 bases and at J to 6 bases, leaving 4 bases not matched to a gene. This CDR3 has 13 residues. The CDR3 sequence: CASWTGGGQPQHF. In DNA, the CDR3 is TGTGCCAGCTGGACAGGGGGAGGTCAGCCCCAGCATTTT.

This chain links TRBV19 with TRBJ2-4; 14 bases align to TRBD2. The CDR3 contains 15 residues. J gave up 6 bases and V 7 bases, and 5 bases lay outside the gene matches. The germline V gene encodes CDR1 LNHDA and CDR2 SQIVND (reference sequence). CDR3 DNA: TGTGCCAGTAAGGGACTAGCGGGAGATCGAAACATTCAGTACTTC. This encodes CASKGLAGDRNIQYF.

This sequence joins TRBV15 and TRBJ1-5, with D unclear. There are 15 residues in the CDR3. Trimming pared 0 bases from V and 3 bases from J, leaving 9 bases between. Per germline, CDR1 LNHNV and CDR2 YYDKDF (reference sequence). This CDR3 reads CATSREPDYNQPQHF. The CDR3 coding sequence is TGTGCCACCAGCAGAGAGCCGGACTACAATCAGCCCCAGCATTTT.